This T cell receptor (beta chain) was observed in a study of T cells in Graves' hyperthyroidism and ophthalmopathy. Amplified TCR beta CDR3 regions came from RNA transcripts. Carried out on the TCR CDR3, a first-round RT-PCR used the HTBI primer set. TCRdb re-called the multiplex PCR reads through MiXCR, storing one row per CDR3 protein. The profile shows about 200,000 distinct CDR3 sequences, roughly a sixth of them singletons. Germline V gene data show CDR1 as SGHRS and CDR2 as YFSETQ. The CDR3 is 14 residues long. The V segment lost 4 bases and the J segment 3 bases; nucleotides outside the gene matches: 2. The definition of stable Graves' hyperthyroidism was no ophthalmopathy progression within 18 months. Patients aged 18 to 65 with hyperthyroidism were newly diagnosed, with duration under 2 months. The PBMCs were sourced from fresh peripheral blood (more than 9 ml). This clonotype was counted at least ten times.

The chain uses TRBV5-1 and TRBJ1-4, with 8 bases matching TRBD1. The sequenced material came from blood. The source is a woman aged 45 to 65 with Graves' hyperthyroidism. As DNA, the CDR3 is TGCGCCAGCAGCGGGGGACAGGCTAATGAAAAACTGTTTTTT. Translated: CASSGGQANEKLFF.